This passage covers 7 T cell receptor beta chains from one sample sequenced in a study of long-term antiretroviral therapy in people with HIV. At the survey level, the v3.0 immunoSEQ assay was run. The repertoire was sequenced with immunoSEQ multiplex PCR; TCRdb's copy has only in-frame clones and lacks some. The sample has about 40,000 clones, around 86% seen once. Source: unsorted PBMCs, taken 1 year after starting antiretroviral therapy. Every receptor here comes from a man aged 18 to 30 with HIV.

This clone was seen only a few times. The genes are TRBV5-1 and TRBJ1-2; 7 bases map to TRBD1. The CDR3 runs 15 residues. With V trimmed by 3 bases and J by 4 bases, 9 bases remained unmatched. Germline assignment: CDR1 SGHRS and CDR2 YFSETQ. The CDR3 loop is CASSSFTGAGYGYTF. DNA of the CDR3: TGCGCCAGCAGCTCATTTACAGGGGCTGGCTATGGCTACACCTTC.

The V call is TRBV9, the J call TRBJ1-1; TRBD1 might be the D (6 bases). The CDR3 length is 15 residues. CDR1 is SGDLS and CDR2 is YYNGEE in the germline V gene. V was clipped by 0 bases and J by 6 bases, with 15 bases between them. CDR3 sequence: CASSVGGGAFPEAFF. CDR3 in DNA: TGTGCCAGCAGCGTAGGGGGGGGCGCTTTCCCTGAAGCTTTCTTT.

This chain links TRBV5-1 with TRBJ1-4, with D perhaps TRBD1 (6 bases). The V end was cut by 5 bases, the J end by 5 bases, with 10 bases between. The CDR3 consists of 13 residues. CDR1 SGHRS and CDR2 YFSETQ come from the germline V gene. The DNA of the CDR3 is TGCGCCAGCAGACAGGACAGCAATGAAAAACTGTTTTTT. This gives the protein CASRQDSNEKLFF.

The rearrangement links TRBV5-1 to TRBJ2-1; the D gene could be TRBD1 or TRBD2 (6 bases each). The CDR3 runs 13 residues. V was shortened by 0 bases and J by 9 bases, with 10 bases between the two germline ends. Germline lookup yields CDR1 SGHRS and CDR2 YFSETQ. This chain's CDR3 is CASSLEGGGEQFF. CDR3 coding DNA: TGCGCCAGCAGCTTGGAGGGGGGAGGTGAGCAGTTCTTC.

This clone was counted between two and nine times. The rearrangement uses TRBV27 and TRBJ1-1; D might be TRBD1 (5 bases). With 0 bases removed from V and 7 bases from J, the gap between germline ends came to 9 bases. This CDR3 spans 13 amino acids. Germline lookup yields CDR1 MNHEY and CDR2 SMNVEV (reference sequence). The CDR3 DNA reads TGTGCCAGCAGTTTATCACCAGGGAATGAAGCTTTCTTT. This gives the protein CASSLSPGNEAFF.

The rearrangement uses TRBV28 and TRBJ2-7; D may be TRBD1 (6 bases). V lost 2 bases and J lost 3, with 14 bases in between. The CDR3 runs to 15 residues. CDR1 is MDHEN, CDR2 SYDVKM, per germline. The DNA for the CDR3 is TGTGCCAGCAGTTTACCAGGGGATTACGACTACGAGCAGTACTTC. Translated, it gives CASSLPGDYDYEQYF.

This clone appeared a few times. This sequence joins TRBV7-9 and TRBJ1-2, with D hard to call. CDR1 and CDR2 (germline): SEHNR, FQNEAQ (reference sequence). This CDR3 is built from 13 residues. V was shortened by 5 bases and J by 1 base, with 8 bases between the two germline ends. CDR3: CASSPANNYGYTF. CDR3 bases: TGTGCCAGCAGCCCCGCCAATAACTATGGCTACACCTTC. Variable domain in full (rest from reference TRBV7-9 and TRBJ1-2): DTGVSQNPRHKITKRGQNVTFRCDPISEHNRLYWYRQTLGQGPEFLTYFQNEAQLEKSRLLSDRFSAERPKGSFSTLEIQRTEQGDSAMYLCASSPANNYGYTFGSGTRLTVV.